These T cell receptor beta chains were read from a single sample in a study of identical twins. MiXCR was run by TCRdb on the 5' RACE reads, yielding one entry per CDR3 protein. The sample has about 900,000 distinct CDR3 sequences; 9% to 15% are singletons. The same specimen was also included in a second study, on yellow fever vaccine responses in identical twins.

Sequencing input: PBMCs. The receptors here all came from a young woman in good health. CDR3s leave out the opening cysteine and the closing phenylalanine or tryptophan. Each record gives: J gene, V gene, CDR3 protein.

>TRBJ1-6|TRBV10-2
ASSEFRGASPLH
>TRBJ1-1|TRBV4-2
ASSPSGQGEYSGTEAF
>TRBJ2-1|TRBV6-5
ASSYSKWNDRAYNEQF
>TRBJ2-1|TRBV20-1
SASQMTRTSGTYNEQF
>TRBJ1-2|TRBV7-9
ASSLAPDSEGYGYT
>TRBJ2-3|TRBV10-3
AISDHQGQASTDTQY
>TRBJ2-5|TRBV4-1
ASSQGHTGIMAQY
>TRBJ2-7|TRBV10-3
ATHGAGNPSSYEQY
>TRBJ2-2|TRBV3-1
ASSPLAPTGTGELF
>TRBJ1-1|TRBV4-1
ASSQVEGPLEAF
>TRBJ1-5|TRBV4-1
ASSLARRGDQPQH
>TRBJ2-5|TRBV20-1
SAPRGDRRY
>TRBJ2-1|TRBV5-1
ASSLGGTSGTNEQF
>TRBJ2-7|TRBV12-3/TRBV12-4
ASSLIRYEQY
>TRBJ2-6|TRBV20-1
SAGEAGANVLT
>TRBJ2-1|TRBV28
ASSYTGDSYNEQF
>TRBJ2-1|TRBV27
ASSLLRDRENEQF
>TRBJ2-5|TRBV5-1
ASSMGQISEETQY
>TRBJ2-5|TRBV20-1
SARVSQTPQETQY
>TRBJ2-3|TRBV20-1
SARDAVRPGTDTQY
>TRBJ2-1|TRBV28
ASRPGDSIDEQF
>TRBJ2-7|TRBV5-1
ASSPRDNPYEQY
>TRBJ1-4|TRBV20-1
SATPAGEKLF
>TRBJ2-1|TRBV7-9
ASSLLGSHEQF
>TRBJ2-5|TRBV6-1
ASSTTGEGWETQY
>TRBJ1-1|TRBV18
ASSPTVVNTEAF
>TRBJ2-1|TRBV2
ASSEWGRGQAPYNEQF
>TRBJ2-7|TRBV7-3
ASSLTASGRFYEQY
>TRBJ2-2|TRBV12-3/TRBV12-4
ASSFFNTGELF
>TRBJ1-4|TRBV7-2
ASSSPGALNEKLF
>TRBJ2-1|TRBV2
ASSGGTGSGEQF
>TRBJ2-3|TRBV20-1
SAPGTYTDTQY
>TRBJ2-3|TRBV5-1
ASRYSTSPRPSTDTQY
>TRBJ1-2|TRBV10-3
AISDGGQANYGYT
>TRBJ2-5|TRBV12-3/TRBV12-4
ASTAGQGAVTQY
>TRBJ2-1|TRBV24-1
ATSDSHNEQF
>TRBJ1-1|TRBV29-1
SVKIGGNTEAF
>TRBJ2-7|TRBV18
ASSPPHSWTYEQY